This TCR beta chain appears in the sequencing data of a study of hypomethylating agent response in myelodysplastic syndrome. Looking at the study overall: About five patients were non-responders, while six showed complete response or hematologic improvement.

Germline-derived CDR1 and CDR2 are SGHRS and YFSETQ. With 0 bases clipped from V and 0 bases from J, the junction kept 8 bases outside the gene matches. The CDR3 runs 18 residues. The assay was immunoSEQ multiplex PCR, and TCRdb's table has in-frame clones only and misses some. There are approximately 6,000 clones in the sample; roughly 90% occur only once, and just under 15% lies in the top ten. The clonotype was recovered from a human donor with myelodysplastic syndrome. The gene calls are TRBV5-1 and TRBJ2-7, with 11 bases fitting TRBD2. The sequences come from bone marrow, collected before or after starting hypomethylating agent treatment for myelodysplastic syndrome (not recorded which). The CDR3 is CASSLAELAGASSYEQYF. CDR3 in DNA: TGCGCCAGCAGCTTGGCCGAACTAGCGGGGGCCAGCTCCTACGAGCAGTACTTC.